Listed below are T cell receptor beta chains from one sample, sequenced in a study of CD8 T cell repertoires and HIV-1 epitope variants. Antigens of these TCRs are unknown. This table comes from immunoSEQ multiplex PCR, and its TCRdb copy is limited to in-frame clones, with some not included. The sample lists over a thousand clones, around two thirds occurring once. Sequencing input: cultured CD8+ T cells derived from PBMCs. These receptors were taken from a male donor with HIV. The CDR3 runs from the conserved cysteine through the conserved F or W. The D gene is left open where the match is weak. Only part of the rows carry a size: once, few, many, or a class if the clone is expanded.

TRBV15	TRBJ2-7	.	.	CATSRDPSSEQYF	TGTGCCACCAGCAGAGATCCGAGTTCCGAGCAGTACTTC
TRBV4-2	TRBJ1-2	.	TRBD1	CASSPNSGTGLDGYTF	TGTGCCAGCAGCCCTAACTCCGGGACAGGATTAGATGGCTACACCTTC
TRBV14	TRBJ2-5	.	.	CASSSRRGKRETQYF	TGTGCCAGCAGCTCTCGCCGGGGGAAGAGAGAGACCCAGTACTTC
TRBV29-1	TRBJ1-1	.	TRBD1	CSVPTGDTEAFF	TGCAGCGTCCCTACAGGGGATACTGAAGCTTTCTTT
TRBV7-6	TRBJ2-7	.	TRBD1	CASSPPGQGYEQYF	TGTGCCAGCAGCCCACCGGGACAGGGCTACGAGCAGTACTTC
TRBV9	TRBJ1-3	.	TRBD1	CASSTGDSGNTIYF	TGTGCCAGCAGCACAGGGGATTCGGGAAACACCATATATTTT
TRBV4-2	TRBJ1-5	few	.	CASSQEGETNQPQHF	TGTGCCAGCAGCCAAGAAGGGGAAACCAATCAGCCCCAGCATTTT
TRBV14	TRBJ2-7	.	.	CASSQVEEIYEQYF	TGTGCCAGCAGCCAAGTAGAGGAGATCTACGAGCAGTACTTC
TRBV19	TRBJ1-2	few	.	CASSISGALGYGYTF	TGTGCCAGTAGTATATCTGGGGCCCTCGGCTATGGCTACACCTTC
TRBV6-5	TRBJ2-1	.	TRBD1	CASSYADRGRNEQFF	TGTGCCAGCAGTTACGCGGACAGGGGGCGAAATGAGCAGTTCTTC
TRBV2	TRBJ2-7	few	TRBD2	CASGSGRAGEQYF	TGTGCCAGCGGTAGCGGGAGGGCGGGAGAGCAGTACTTC
TRBV11-1	TRBJ1-2	.	.	CASSPGTSDYGYTF	TGTGCCAGCAGCCCTGGGACTTCTGACTATGGCTACACCTTC
TRBV7-6	TRBJ2-3	.	TRBD1	CASSQGQGGTDTQYF	TGTGCCAGCAGCCAAGGACAGGGCGGCACAGATACGCAGTATTTT
TRBV5-6	TRBJ2-7	.	TRBD1	CASSGGQAPYEQYF	TGTGCCAGCAGCGGGGGACAGGCCCCCTACGAGCAGTACTTC
TRBV28	TRBJ1-2	.	.	CASSFGEGNGYTF	TGTGCCAGCAGTTTTGGGGAAGGGAATGGCTACACCTTC
TRBV28	TRBJ2-7	.	TRBD2	CASSPLGLAGFYEQYF	TGTGCCAGCAGTCCCCTGGGACTAGCGGGTTTCTACGAGCAGTACTTC
TRBV5-1	TRBJ1-2	few	.	CASSWEQDDYGYTF	TGCGCCAGCAGCTGGGAACAGGACGACTATGGCTACACCTTC
TRBV4-1	TRBJ2-1	.	.	CASSQEPRPTYNEQFF	TGCGCCAGCAGCCAAGAACCCCGGCCCACCTACAATGAGCAGTTCTTC
TRBV5-6	TRBJ1-1	once	.	CASSPIEDWTGRDEAFF	TGTGCCAGCAGCCCAATCGAGGACTGGACTGGAAGGGATGAAGCTTTCTTT
TRBV9	TRBJ2-7	once	.	CASSEGQHYEQYF	TGTGCCAGCAGCGAAGGACAGCACTACGAGCAGTACTTC
TRBV6-5	TRBJ2-6	.	.	CASTLVSGANVLTF	TGTGCCAGCACCTTAGTATCTGGGGCCAACGTCCTGACTTTC
TRBV7-2	TRBJ2-7	.	.	CASSLDLRAYEQYF	TGTGCCAGCAGCTTAGATCTAAGAGCCTACGAGCAGTACTTC
TRBV5-5	TRBJ2-5	.	TRBD2	CASSFSSGGQETQYF	TGTGCCAGCAGCTTTTCTAGCGGGGGGCAAGAGACCCAGTACTTC
TRBV28	TRBJ1-2	.	TRBD1	CASTWQGDYGYTF	TGTGCCAGCACCTGGCAGGGGGACTATGGCTACACCTTC
TRBV2	TRBJ2-3	.	.	CASYSGQGRTTQYF	TGTGCCAGCTATAGTGGGCAGGGGCGAACTACGCAGTATTTT
TRBV6-5	TRBJ2-3	.	TRBD2	CASRGLTTDTQYF	TGTGCCAGCAGGGGACTAACCACAGATACGCAGTATTTT
TRBV7-9	TRBJ1-1	few	TRBD1	CASSQSTGGGYEAFF	TGTGCCAGCAGCCAATCGACAGGGGGCGGCTATGAAGCTTTCTTT
TRBV28	TRBJ1-1	few	.	CASGGEWAGTEAFF	TGTGCCAGCGGTGGGGAGTGGGCAGGAACTGAAGCTTTCTTT
TRBV18	TRBJ1-5	few	.	CASSSRDTEGPQHF	TGTGCCAGCTCATCCCGGGACACCGAAGGGCCCCAGCATTTT
TRBV28	TRBJ2-7	.	TRBD1	CASSPPDRAHEQYF	TGTGCCAGCAGTCCCCCTGACAGGGCCCACGAGCAGTACTTC
TRBV6-5	TRBJ1-1	.	.	CASSYSNTEAFF	TGTGCCAGCAGTTACTCCAACACTGAAGCTTTCTTT
TRBV29-1	TRBJ2-1	.	.	CSVEDVFGGASYNEQFF	TGCAGCGTTGAAGATGTTTTCGGGGGTGCGTCCTACAATGAGCAGTTCTTC
TRBV6-7	TRBJ1-4	.	TRBD1	CASSYIDRGRKLFF	TGTGCCAGCAGTTACATCGACAGGGGGCGAAAACTGTTTTTT
TRBV7-9	TRBJ2-7	.	.	CASSLEYTYEQYF	TGTGCCAGCAGCCTCGAGTATACCTACGAGCAGTACTTC
TRBV2	TRBJ2-4	.	.	CASSDGFGPRMDIQYF	TGTGCCAGCAGTGATGGATTTGGCCCCCGGATGGACATTCAGTACTTC
TRBV7-9	TRBJ2-1	.	.	CASSLGDQNEQFF	TGTGCCAGCAGCTTAGGGGACCAGAATGAGCAGTTCTTC
TRBV9	TRBJ2-3	.	.	CASSVALSSDTQYF	TGTGCCAGCAGCGTAGCACTCAGCTCAGATACGCAGTATTTT
TRBV4-2	TRBJ1-4	few	.	CASSESYRTTNEKLFF	TGTGCCAGCAGCGAATCGTACAGAACAACTAATGAAAAACTGTTTTTT
TRBV4-3	TRBJ1-1	large	.	CASSQDVGQGNTEAFF	TGCGCCAGCAGCCAAGATGTTGGGCAGGGGAACACTGAAGCTTTCTTT
TRBV4-3	TRBJ2-6	few	TRBD1	CASSQTGGSGANVLTF	TGCGCCAGCAGCCAGACAGGGGGCTCTGGGGCCAACGTCCTGACTTTC
TRBV19	TRBJ1-5	.	.	CASSPEFNQPQHF	TGTGCCAGTAGTCCCGAATTCAATCAGCCCCAGCATTTT
TRBV6-1	TRBJ2-7	.	.	CASKGTSYEQYF	TGTGCCAGTAAGGGGACTTCCTACGAGCAGTACTTC
TRBV6-1	TRBJ2-7	.	TRBD1	CASSGTGYEQYF	TGTGCCAGCAGCGGGACAGGCTACGAGCAGTACTTC
TRBV27	TRBJ2-7	few	.	CASSLTDSYEQYF	TGTGCCAGCAGTTTAACAGACTCCTACGAGCAGTACTTC
TRBV28	TRBJ2-5	few	TRBD1	CASSSPDRAQETQYF	TGTGCCAGCAGTTCCCCGGACAGGGCCCAAGAGACCCAGTACTTC
TRBV9	TRBJ2-1	once	.	CASSVESGWGNEQFF	TGTGCCAGCAGCGTAGAGAGCGGGTGGGGCAATGAGCAGTTCTTC
TRBV5-5	TRBJ2-7	few	.	CASSLTAASYEQYF	TGTGCCAGCAGCTTGACCGCAGCTTCCTACGAGCAGTACTTC
TRBV28	TRBJ2-7	.	.	CASSLAERTDSYEQYF	TGTGCCAGCAGTTTGGCTGAAAGAACGGACTCCTACGAGCAGTACTTC
TRBV19	TRBJ1-5	few	TRBD1	CASSIGTADQPQHF	TGTGCCAGTAGTATCGGGACAGCCGATCAGCCCCAGCATTTT
TRBV28	TRBJ1-2	.	TRBD1	CASTPGDRGPYGYGYTF	TGTGCCAGCACCCCCGGGGACAGGGGACCCTACGGCTATGGCTACACCTTC
TRBV9	TRBJ2-7	.	TRBD2	CASSPGAGGGYEQYF	TGTGCCAGCAGCCCGGGGGCTGGCGGGGGGTACGAGCAGTACTTC
TRBV29-1	TRBJ2-1	.	.	CSVDRRADYNEQFF	TGCAGCGTTGATCGGCGGGCCGACTACAATGAGCAGTTCTTC
TRBV6-1	TRBJ2-6	.	.	CASSEATRVTGTANVLTF	TGTGCCAGCAGTGAAGCGACGAGGGTGACAGGCACTGCCAACGTCCTGACTTTC